These T cell receptor beta chains were read from a single sample in a study of T cells in Graves' hyperthyroidism and ophthalmopathy. Each CDR3 protein gets one entry after TCRdb re-called the multiplex PCR reads with MiXCR. The data hold under 350,000 distinct CDR3 sequences, with roughly 18% observed a single time. The sample was blood. The receptor source for this set is a woman aged 45-65 years with Graves' hyperthyroidism. CDR3s include the opening cysteine and the closing phenylalanine or tryptophan. A D gene is named only where the DNA matches it firmly. Where a row states a size, it is once, few, many or the class of an expanded clone; other rows omit it.

J,size,V,D,length,DNA,CDR3
TRBJ2-1,.,TRBV6-1,.,13,TGTGCCAGCAGTGGAAGGGGGTACAATGAGCAGTTCTTC,CASSGRGYNEQFF
TRBJ2-3,many,TRBV7-6,.,11,TGTGCCAGCAGCTCGGACCAGACGCAGTATTTT,CASSSDQTQYF
TRBJ1-6,many,TRBV6-1,.,13,TGTGCCAGCACACCACAGAGGGACTCACCCCTCCACTTT,CASTPQRDSPLHF
TRBJ2-3,.,TRBV3-1,.,16,TGTGCCAGCAGCCAAGATCCTAGGGACTTCACAGATACGCAGTATTTT,CASSQDPRDFTDTQYF
TRBJ1-4,few,TRBV29-1,TRBD1,14,TGCAGCGCGTCGGGACAGTCGGGGAGTGAAAAACTGTTTTTT,CSASGQSGSEKLFF
TRBJ2-1,many,TRBV7-9,TRBD2,15,TGTGCCAGCAGCCTTGAGCGGGAGGGCCTACATGAGCAGTTCTTC,CASSLEREGLHEQFF
TRBJ2-3,few,TRBV6-5,TRBD2,16,TGTGCCAGCAGTTACCGACCGGGCGGGAGTGCAGATACGCAGTATTTT,CASSYRPGGSADTQYF
TRBJ1-2,few,TRBV28,.,14,TGTGCCAGCAGTTTATCAGGGTCCGGGGGGGGCTACACCTTC,CASSLSGSGGGYTF
TRBJ2-3,many,TRBV7-8,.,13,TGTGCCAGCAGATCCATGGTGGGATATACGCAGTATTTT,CASRSMVGYTQYF
TRBJ2-3,many,TRBV27,TRBD2,16,TGTGCCAGCAGTGCCCGGCTAGCGGGGGCCACAGATACGCAGTATTTT,CASSARLAGATDTQYF
TRBJ1-1,many,TRBV11-1,.,15,TGTGCCAGCAGCTTAGGTCTGGGCCGGAACACTGAAGCTTTCTTT,CASSLGLGRNTEAFF